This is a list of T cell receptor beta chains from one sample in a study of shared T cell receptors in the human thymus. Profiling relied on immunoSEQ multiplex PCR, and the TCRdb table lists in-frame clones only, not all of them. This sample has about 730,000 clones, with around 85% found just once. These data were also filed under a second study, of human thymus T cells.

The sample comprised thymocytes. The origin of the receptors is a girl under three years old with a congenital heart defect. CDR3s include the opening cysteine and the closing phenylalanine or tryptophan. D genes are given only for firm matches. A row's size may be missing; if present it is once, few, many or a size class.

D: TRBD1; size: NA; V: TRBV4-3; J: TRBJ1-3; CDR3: CASSQAGTDDSGNTIYF; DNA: TGCGCCAGCAGCCAAGCCGGGACAGATGATTCTGGAAACACCATATATTTT
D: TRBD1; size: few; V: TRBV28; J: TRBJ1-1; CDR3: CASSWGQVEAFF; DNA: TGTGCCAGCAGTTGGGGACAGGTTGAAGCTTTCTTT
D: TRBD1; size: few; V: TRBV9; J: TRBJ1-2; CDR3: CASSASYRGQSNYGYTF; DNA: TGTGCCAGCAGCGCGTCATACAGGGGGCAGAGTAACTATGGCTACACCTTC
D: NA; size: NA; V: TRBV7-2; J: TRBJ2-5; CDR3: CASSPQRVKETQYF; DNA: TGTGCCAGCAGCCCTCAGAGGGTAAAAGAGACCCAGTACTTC
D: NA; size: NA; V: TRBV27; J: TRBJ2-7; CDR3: CASRPRGRNGRYEQYF; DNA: TGTGCCAGCAGGCCTAGGGGCCGCAATGGGCGCTACGAGCAGTACTTC
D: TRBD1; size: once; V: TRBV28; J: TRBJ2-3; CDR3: CASSLFWARGHTDTQYF; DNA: TGTGCCAGCAGTCTATTCTGGGCCAGGGGGCATACAGATACGCAGTATTTT
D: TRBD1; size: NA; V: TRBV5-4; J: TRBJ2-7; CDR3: CASSLATGGYEQYF; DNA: TGTGCCAGCAGCTTGGCCACAGGGGGCTACGAGCAGTACTTC
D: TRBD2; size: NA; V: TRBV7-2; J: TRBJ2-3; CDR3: CASSCRPLAGGQGDTQYF; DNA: TGTGCCAGCAGCTGCCGCCCACTAGCGGGGGGGCAAGGAGATACGCAGTATTTT
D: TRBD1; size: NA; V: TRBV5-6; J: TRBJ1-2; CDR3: CASSLQGSSYGYTF; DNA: TGTGCCAGCAGCCTACAGGGGAGTAGTTATGGCTACACCTTC
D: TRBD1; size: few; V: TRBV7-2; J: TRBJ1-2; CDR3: CASSLEATGGYGYTF; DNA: TGTGCCAGCAGCTTAGAAGCGACAGGGGGCTATGGCTACACCTTC
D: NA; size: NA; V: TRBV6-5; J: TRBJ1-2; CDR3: CASSYEGTDYGYTF; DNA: TGTGCCAGCAGTTACGAGGGCACCGACTATGGCTACACCTTC
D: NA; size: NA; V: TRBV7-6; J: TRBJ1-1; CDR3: CASSRMTGNTEAFF; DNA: TGTGCCAGCAGCCGTATGACAGGGAACACTGAAGCTTTCTTT
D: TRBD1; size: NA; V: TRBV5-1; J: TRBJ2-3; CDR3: CASSLPLDRVTSTDTQYF; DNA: TGCGCCAGCAGCTTGCCCCTAGACAGGGTAACAAGCACAGATACGCAGTATTTT
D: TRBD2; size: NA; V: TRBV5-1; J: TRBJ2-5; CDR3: CASSVAGGPEETQYF; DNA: TGCGCCAGCAGCGTAGCGGGGGGGCCGGAAGAGACCCAGTACTTC
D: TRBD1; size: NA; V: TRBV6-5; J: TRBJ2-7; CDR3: CASSYPRTGGNEQYF; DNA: TGTGCCAGCAGTTACCCAAGGACAGGGGGGAACGAGCAGTACTTC
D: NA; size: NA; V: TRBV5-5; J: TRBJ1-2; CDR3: CASSLAADRPYGYTF; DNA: TGTGCCAGCAGCTTGGCCGCCGACAGGCCCTATGGCTACACCTTC
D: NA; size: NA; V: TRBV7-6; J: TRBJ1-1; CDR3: CASSLVEPTQGPNTEAFF; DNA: TGTGCCAGCAGCTTAGTTGAACCAACGCAGGGCCCGAACACTGAAGCTTTCTTT
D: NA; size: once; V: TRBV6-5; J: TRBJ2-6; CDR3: CASSYMGPGANVLTF; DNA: TGTGCCAGCAGTTACATGGGGCCTGGGGCCAACGTCCTGACTTTC
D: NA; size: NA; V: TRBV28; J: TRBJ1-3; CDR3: CASSLGGTDLSGNTIYF; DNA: TGTGCCAGCAGTTTAGGGGGGACGGACCTCTCTGGAAACACCATATATTTT
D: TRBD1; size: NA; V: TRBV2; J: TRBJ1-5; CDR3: CASRRGTGDGGNQPQHF; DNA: TGTGCCAGCAGGAGGGGGACAGGGGATGGGGGCAATCAGCCCCAGCATTTT
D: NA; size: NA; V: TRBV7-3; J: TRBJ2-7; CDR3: CASRSSYEQYF; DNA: TGTGCCAGCAGGAGCTCCTACGAGCAGTACTTC
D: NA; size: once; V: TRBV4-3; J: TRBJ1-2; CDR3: CASSQEGDGYTF; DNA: TGCGCCAGCAGCCAAGAAGGGGATGGCTACACCTTC
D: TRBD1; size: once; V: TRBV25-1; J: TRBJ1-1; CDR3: CASSEGTGPNTEAFF; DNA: TGTGCCAGCAGTGAGGGGACAGGGCCGAACACTGAAGCTTTCTTT
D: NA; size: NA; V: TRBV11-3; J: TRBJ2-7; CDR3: CASSLVRGTYEQYF; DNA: TGTGCCAGCAGCTTAGTTAGGGGGACCTACGAGCAGTACTTC
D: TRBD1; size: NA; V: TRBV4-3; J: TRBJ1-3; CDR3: CASSQLRGQVDYSGNTIYF; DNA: TGCGCCAGCAGCCAGTTAAGAGGACAGGTGGATTACTCTGGAAACACCATATATTTT
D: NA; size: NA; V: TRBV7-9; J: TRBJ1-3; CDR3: CASSLAISGNTIYF; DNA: TGTGCCAGCAGCTTAGCCATCTCTGGAAACACCATATATTTT
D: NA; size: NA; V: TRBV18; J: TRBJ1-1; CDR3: CASSPPGQPIEAFF; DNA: TGTGCCAGCTCACCACCCGGACAGCCGATTGAAGCTTTCTTT
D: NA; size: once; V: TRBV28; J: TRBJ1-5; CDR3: CASNLGRGGFNQPQHF; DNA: TGTGCCAGCAACTTGGGCCGGGGAGGGTTCAATCAGCCCCAGCATTTT
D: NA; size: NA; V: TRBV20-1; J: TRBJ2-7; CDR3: CSARGNEQYF; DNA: TGCAGTGCCAGGGGAAACGAGCAGTACTTC
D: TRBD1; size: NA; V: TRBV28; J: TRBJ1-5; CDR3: CASSLFISDRDRQPQHF; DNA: TGTGCCAGCAGTTTATTTATCTCTGACAGGGATCGTCAGCCCCAGCATTTT
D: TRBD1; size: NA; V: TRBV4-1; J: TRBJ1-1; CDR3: CASKRGTVNTEAFF; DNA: TGCGCCAGCAAACGGGGGACAGTGAACACTGAAGCTTTCTTT
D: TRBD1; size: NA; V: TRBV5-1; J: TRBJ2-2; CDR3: CASGTGGKSPGELFF; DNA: TGCGCCAGCGGGACAGGGGGCAAATCTCCCGGGGAGCTGTTTTTT